These 24 T cell receptor beta chains came from one sample sequenced in a study of beta chain features in type 1 diabetes. The study's findings and limits: People with Type 1 diabetes carried modestly yet significantly shorter TCRB CDR3s in all four CD4+ subsets.

No antigen is known for these receptors. Isolated RNA was reverse transcribed in full, so expressed TCRB transcripts were sequenced. Assay: immunoSEQ multiplex PCR; the TCRdb copy retains only in-frame clones and omits some. The table includes under 300,000 clones, approximately 20% detected once. Sequenced sample: naive CD4+ T cells from blood. These receptors were collected from a woman aged 40 to 55 with type 1 diabetes.

The gene calls are TRBV18 and TRBJ2-1, with a possible D match to TRBD1 (6 bases). CDR1 KGHSH and CDR2 LQKENI come from the germline V gene. The CDR3 runs to 14 residues. V was pared by 6 bases and J by 8 bases, with 17 bases between. CDR3 sequence reads: CASSPGRGLDEQFF. The CDR3 DNA reads TGTGCCAGCTCCCCCGGTAGGGGGTTAGATGAGCAGTTCTTC.

In this sample, this clone turned up a few times. This chain connects TRBV29-1 to TRBJ2-5, with TRBD1 identical over 9 bases. The CDR3 spans 14 residues. The germline gives CDR1 SQVTM, CDR2 ANQGSEA. Trimming removed 6 bases from V and 5 bases from J; junction bases left unmatched: 10. CDR3 nucleotides: TGCAGCGTGGACAGGGGTCCCTTCGGGGAGACCCAGTACTTC. Translated, it gives CSVDRGPFGETQYF.

The V gene is TRBV6-5, the J gene TRBJ2-1; 10 nucleotides line up with TRBD2. Germline CDR1 and CDR2: MNHEY and SVGAGI. CDR3 length: 14 residues. Germline trimming cut 2 bases from V and 6 bases from J; bases unmatched to any gene: 1. CDR3 amino acids: CASSYTSGVNEQFF. CDR3 in DNA: TGTGCCAGCAGTTACACTAGCGGGGTCAATGAGCAGTTCTTC.

This clone came up a few times. The chain recombines TRBV7-9 with TRBJ2-7; 7 bases fit TRBD2. The V gene's germline CDR1 is SEHNR and CDR2 FQNEAQ (reference sequence). The trim removed 4 bases at V and 9 bases at J, leaving 15 bases unmatched. The CDR3 totals 15 residues. The DNA of the CDR3 is TGTGCCAGCAGCTCGGTAAGGGCGGGAGCGGATAGGCAGTACTTC. Translating gives CASSSVRAGADRQYF.

This clone came up a few times. This chain uses TRBV7-9 with TRBJ2-1; D possibly corresponds to TRBD2 (5 bases). The V and J ends lost 3 bases and 6 bases respectively, with 18 bases between them. This CDR3 is built from 16 residues. The V gene's germline CDR1 is SEHNR and CDR2 FQNEAQ (reference sequence). Written as DNA, the CDR3 is TGTGCCAGCAGCTTGATACGGTTAGCGAGTGGCAATGAGCAGTTCTTC. It codes for CASSLIRLASGNEQFF.

This chain joins TRBV5-1 and TRBJ2-5, with TRBD1 matching 12 bases. This CDR3 spans 18 amino acids. Germline CDR1 and CDR2: SGHRS and YFSETQ. Trimming cost V 3 bases and J 5 bases; bases outside gene matches: 14. Here the CDR3 reads CASSSSTTGTGGGETQYF. The DNA of the CDR3 is TGCGCCAGCAGCTCTTCCACAACCGGGACAGGGGGCGGGGAGACCCAGTACTTC.

The V call is TRBV9, the J call TRBJ2-1, with 7 bases aligning to TRBD2. Germline V gene data show CDR1 as SGDLS and CDR2 as YYNGEE. The ends lost 2 bases at V and 7 bases at J; junction bases unmatched: 9. This CDR3 comprises 15 residues. The CDR3 reads CASSVGGRGLNEQFF. The DNA for the CDR3 is TGTGCCAGCAGCGTCGGCGGGAGAGGATTAAATGAGCAGTTCTTC.

The chain joins TRBV4-1 to TRBJ2-5, with 11 bases matching TRBD1. The junction had 5 bases not matched to a gene; V was cut back by 6 bases and J by 5 bases. The CDR3 length is 14 residues. Germline V CDR1 and CDR2: MGHRA, YSYEKL. CDR3 sequence: CASRRTGGRETQYF. As DNA, the CDR3 is TGCGCCAGCAGACGGACAGGGGGCAGGGAGACCCAGTACTTC.

This clone came up a few times. The genes are TRBV2 and TRBJ2-3; 7 nucleotides match TRBD2. Germline trimming cut 8 bases from V and 4 bases from J; bases unmatched to any gene: 9. The germline V gene has CDR1 SNHLY and CDR2 FYNNEI. The length of the CDR3 is 14 residues. The CDR3 spells CASGGGFEADTQYF. CDR3 in DNA: TGTGCCAGCGGGGGAGGGTTCGAGGCAGATACGCAGTATTTT.

The chain carries TRBV20-1 and TRBJ2-3; D remains ambiguous. The CDR3 sequence is 10 residues long. V was cut by 5 bases and J by 6 bases, with 6 bases left in between. CDR1 and CDR2 from the germline V gene are DFQATT and SNEGSKA (reference sequence). CDR3 bases: TGCAGTGCTCCCCGGGATACGCAGTATTTT. Its translation: CSAPRDTQYF.

This clone appeared a few times. This chain joins TRBV7-2 and TRBJ1-3, with a possible D match to TRBD1 (6 bases). Trimming shortened V by 2 bases and J by 2 bases, and 10 bases separated the two germline ends. Germline-derived CDR1 and CDR2 are SGHTA and FQGNSA. CDR3 length: 15 residues. The CDR3 protein is CASSLNRAPGNTIYF. CDR3 nucleotides: TGTGCCAGCAGCTTAAACAGGGCCCCTGGAAACACCATATATTTT.

The chain employs TRBV30 and TRBJ1-4, with 7 bases aligning to TRBD1. This CDR3 region has 14 residues. The V and J ends lost 3 bases and 5 bases, in that order; junction bases with no gene match: 6. Germline CDR1 reads GTSNPN; CDR2 reads SVGIG (reference sequence). The CDR3 sequence is CAWSVPGQNEKLFF. In nucleotides, the CDR3 is TGTGCCTGGAGCGTGCCGGGACAGAATGAAAAACTGTTTTTT.

This clone came up a few times. The chain combines TRBV4-3 with TRBJ2-1; 10 nucleotides align to TRBD1. Germline CDR1 LGHNA, CDR2 YSLEER. Losses at the gene ends were 4 bases for V and 6 bases for J; bases not matched to a gene: 6. The CDR3 totals 15 residues. The CDR3 loop is CASSRGDRGPNEQFF. For the CDR3, the DNA is TGCGCCAGCAGCCGGGGGGACAGGGGACCCAATGAGCAGTTCTTC.

The sample holds a few counts of this clone. The gene calls are TRBV28 and TRBJ2-7; 10 bases fit TRBD2. Per the germline V gene, CDR1 is MDHEN and CDR2 is SYDVKM. Trimming took 6 bases from V and 5 from J; bases not matched to a gene: 10. This CDR3 is 15 amino acids long. CDR3 sequence: CASSSAGTSDHEQYF. In nucleotides, the CDR3 is TGTGCCAGCAGCTCCGCCGGGACTAGCGATCACGAGCAGTACTTC.

This chain's CDR3 is CAWSIGRDTALNQPQHF. The CDR3 DNA reads as TGTGCCTGGAGTATTGGACGGGACACTGCGCTCAATCAGCCCCAGCATTTT. The chain carries TRBV30 and TRBJ1-5; D might be TRBD1 (6 bases). Germline CDR1 reads GTSNPN; CDR2 reads SVGIG (reference sequence). V lost 2 bases and J lost 3, with 20 bases in between. The CDR3 totals 17 residues.

As to this clone: This sample also contains other DNA sequences that code for the same CDR3. The CDR3 protein is CAWSVAGDQPQHF. CDR3 DNA: TGTGCCTGGAGTGTTGCCGGAGATCAGCCCCAGCATTTT. The chain has TRBV30 and TRBJ1-5; no firm D call. Germline assignment: CDR1 GTSNPN and CDR2 SVGIG (reference sequence). Trimming took off 0 bases at V and 5 bases at J, with 8 bases between the two ends. This CDR3 spans 13 amino acids. The entire variable domain, with the rest obtained from reference TRBV30 and TRBJ1-5, is as follows: SQTIHQWPATLVQPVGSPLSLECTVEGTSNPNLYWYRQAAGRGLQLLFYSVGIGQISSEVPQNLSASRPQDRQFILSSKKLLLSDSGFYLCAWSVAGDQPQHFGDGTRLSIL.

This clone was detected a few times. The chain links TRBV7-2 to TRBJ2-5; TRBD1 aligns across 9 bases. This CDR3 comprises 16 residues. Germline V gene sequence: CDR1 SGHTA, CDR2 FQGNSA. The J segment lost 5 bases and the V segment lost 3 bases, leaving 10 bases of the junction unmatched. The CDR3 DNA reads as TGTGCCAGCAGCTTCTCCGGGACAGGGTCACGGGAGACCCAGTACTTC. Translating it yields CASSFSGTGSRETQYF.

This clone was seen a few times. The V and J genes are TRBV4-2 and TRBJ1-1, with D maybe TRBD1 (6 bases). The V and J ends lost 0 bases and 1 base respectively, with 9 bases between them. Germline lookup yields CDR1 LGHNA and CDR2 YNFKEQ. This CDR3 spans 15 amino acids. The CDR3 protein is CASSQEQGRNTEAFF. The CDR3 coding sequence is TGTGCCAGCAGCCAAGAGCAGGGGAGGAACACTGAAGCTTTCTTT.

The chain recombines TRBV15 with TRBJ1-1; TRBD1 is a possible D gene (5 bases). The CDR3 totals 13 residues. Trimming pared 6 bases from V and 3 bases from J, leaving 11 bases between. Germline V gives CDR1 LNHNV, CDR2 YYDKDF (reference sequence). The CDR3 protein is CATRTASYTEAFF. Written as DNA, the CDR3 is TGTGCCACCAGGACAGCTTCCTACACTGAAGCTTTCTTT.

In its sample, this clone was seen a few times. The chain combines TRBV14 with TRBJ2-7; the match to TRBD1 covers 9 bases. The CDR3 totals 14 residues. CDR1 is SGHDN, CDR2 FVKESK, per germline. Trimming at V came to 4 bases and at J to 5 bases, leaving 6 bases not matched to a gene. The CDR3 region is CASSPRTGDNEQYF. The DNA of the CDR3 is TGTGCCAGCAGCCCTCGGACAGGGGATAACGAGCAGTACTTC.

Only a few counts were recorded for this clone. The chain uses TRBV7-9 and TRBJ2-5; 13 nucleotides align to TRBD2. The CDR3 has 16 residues. Germline assignment: CDR1 SEHNR and CDR2 FQNEAQ (reference sequence). After removal of 5 bases from V and 2 bases from J, the junction contained 5 bases not matched to a gene. Here the CDR3 DNA reads TGTGCCAGCAGCGCGACTAGCGGGGGGCCACAAGAGACCCAGTACTTC. It codes for CASSATSGGPQETQYF.

This clone was observed a few times. This chain connects TRBV14 to TRBJ1-2; D is possibly TRBD1 (6 bases). CDR1 SGHDN and CDR2 FVKESK come from the germline V gene. V was shortened by 0 bases and J by 5 bases, with 10 bases between the two germline ends. CDR3 length: 14 amino acids. CDR3 sequence reads: CASSQDRQAYGYTF. CDR3 DNA: TGTGCCAGCAGCCAAGATAGACAGGCTTATGGCTACACCTTC.

The chain combines TRBV7-9 with TRBJ2-6, with 10 bases aligning to TRBD1. The V and J ends lost 5 bases and 4 bases, in that order; junction bases with no gene match: 5. The CDR3 covers 16 residues. Germline CDR1 is SEHNR and CDR2 is FQNEAQ (reference sequence). The CDR3 is CASSRQGATGANVLTF. In nucleotides, the CDR3 is TGTGCCAGCAGCAGACAGGGGGCAACAGGGGCCAACGTCCTGACTTTC.

Concerning this clone itself: An end of the junction does not agree with germline; a read error may underlie this. The V and J genes are TRBV19 and TRBJ2-1; 11 bases are shared with TRBD1. CDR3 length equals 13 residues. Germline CDR1 and CDR2: LNHDA and SQIVND (reference sequence). The CDR3 region has the DNA TGTGCCAGTAGTATCGGACAGGGGGCACAGGGGATCTTC. It encodes CASSIGQGAQGIF.